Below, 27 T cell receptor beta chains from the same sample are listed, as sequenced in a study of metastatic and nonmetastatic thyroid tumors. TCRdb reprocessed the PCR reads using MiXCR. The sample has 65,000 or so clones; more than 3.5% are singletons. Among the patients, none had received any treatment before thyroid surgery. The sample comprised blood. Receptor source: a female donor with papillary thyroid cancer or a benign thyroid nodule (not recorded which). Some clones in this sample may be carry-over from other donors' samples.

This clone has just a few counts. For the CDR3, the DNA is TGTGCCGTAGGGCTCTACGAGCAGTACTTC. It is translated as CAVGLYEQYF. The rearrangement uses TRBV30 and TRBJ2-7; D gene ambiguous. Trimming left V 8 bases short and J 3 bases short, with 8 bases between. Germline V gene lookup returns CDR1 GTSNPN and CDR2 SVGIG (reference sequence). There are 10 residues in the CDR3.

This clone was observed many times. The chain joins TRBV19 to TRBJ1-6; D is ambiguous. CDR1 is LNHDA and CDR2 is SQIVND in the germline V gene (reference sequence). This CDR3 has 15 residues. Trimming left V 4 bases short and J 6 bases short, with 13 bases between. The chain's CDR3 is CASSRSGNGNSPLHF. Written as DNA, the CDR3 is TGTGCCAGTAGTAGGTCCGGGAATGGTAATTCACCCCTCCACTTT.

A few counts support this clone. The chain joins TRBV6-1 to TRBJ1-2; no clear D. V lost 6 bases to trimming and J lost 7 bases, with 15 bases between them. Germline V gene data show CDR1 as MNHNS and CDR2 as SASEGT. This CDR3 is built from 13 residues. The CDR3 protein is CASSGGIRSGYTF. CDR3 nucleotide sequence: TGTGCCAGCAGCGGCGGGATTAGGTCTGGCTACACCTTC.

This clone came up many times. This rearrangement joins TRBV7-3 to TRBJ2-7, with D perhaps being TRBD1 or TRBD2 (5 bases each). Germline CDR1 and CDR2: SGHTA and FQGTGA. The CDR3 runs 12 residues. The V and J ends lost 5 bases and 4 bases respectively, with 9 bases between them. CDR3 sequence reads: CASSRGSYEQYF. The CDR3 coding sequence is TGTGCCAGCAGCCGGGGCAGTTACGAGCAGTACTTC.

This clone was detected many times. The CDR3 DNA is TGCGCCAGCAGCCGTAGACAGTCCGATGAAAAACTGTTTTTT. This gives the protein CASSRRQSDEKLFF. The gene calls are TRBV5-1 and TRBJ1-4; a weak D match, TRBD1 (5 bases). The germline V and J ends were trimmed by 4 bases and 6 bases, with 13 bases remaining between them. This CDR3 spans 14 amino acids. CDR1 SGHRS and CDR2 YFSETQ come from the germline V gene.

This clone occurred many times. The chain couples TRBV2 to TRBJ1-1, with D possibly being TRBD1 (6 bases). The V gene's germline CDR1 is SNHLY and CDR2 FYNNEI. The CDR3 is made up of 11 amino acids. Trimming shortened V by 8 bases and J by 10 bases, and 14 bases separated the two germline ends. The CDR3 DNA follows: TGTGCCAGCCAGAGGGGGGTTCTAGCTTTCTTT. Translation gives CASQRGVLAFF.

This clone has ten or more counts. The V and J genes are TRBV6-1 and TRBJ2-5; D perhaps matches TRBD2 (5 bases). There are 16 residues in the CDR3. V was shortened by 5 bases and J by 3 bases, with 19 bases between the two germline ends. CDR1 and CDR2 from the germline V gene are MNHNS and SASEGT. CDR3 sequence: CASSSRFTGIEETQYF. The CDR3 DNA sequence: TGTGCCAGCAGTTCGAGGTTTACCGGGATTGAAGAGACCCAGTACTTC.

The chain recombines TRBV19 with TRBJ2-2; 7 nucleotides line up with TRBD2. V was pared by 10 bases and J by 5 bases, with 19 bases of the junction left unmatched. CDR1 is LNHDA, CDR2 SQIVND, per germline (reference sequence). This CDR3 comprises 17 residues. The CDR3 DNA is TGTGCCACTCGGACTAGAGGGATCACCCCCTGGACCGGGGAGCTGTTTTTT. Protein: CATRTRGITPWTGELFF.

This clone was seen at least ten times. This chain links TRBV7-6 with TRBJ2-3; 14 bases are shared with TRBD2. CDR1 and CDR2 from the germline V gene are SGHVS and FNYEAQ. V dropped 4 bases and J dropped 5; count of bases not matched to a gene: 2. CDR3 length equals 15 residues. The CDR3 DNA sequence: TGTGCCAGCAGCTCCGGACTAGCGGGAGGAGATACGCAGTATTTT. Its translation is CASSSGLAGGDTQYF.

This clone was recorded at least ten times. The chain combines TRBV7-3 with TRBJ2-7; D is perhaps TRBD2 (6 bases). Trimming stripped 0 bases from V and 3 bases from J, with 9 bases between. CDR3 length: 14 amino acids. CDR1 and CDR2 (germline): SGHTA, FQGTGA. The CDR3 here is CASSLTGGNYEQYF. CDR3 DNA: TGTGCCAGCAGCTTAACGGGGGGTAACTACGAGCAGTACTTC.

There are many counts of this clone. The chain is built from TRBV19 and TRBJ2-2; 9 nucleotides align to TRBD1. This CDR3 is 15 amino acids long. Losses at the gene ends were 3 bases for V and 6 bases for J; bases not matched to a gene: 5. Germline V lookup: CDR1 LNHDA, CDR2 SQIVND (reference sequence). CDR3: CASSIGTGIAGELFF. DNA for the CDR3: TGTGCCAGTAGTATCGGGACAGGGATCGCCGGGGAGCTGTTTTTT.

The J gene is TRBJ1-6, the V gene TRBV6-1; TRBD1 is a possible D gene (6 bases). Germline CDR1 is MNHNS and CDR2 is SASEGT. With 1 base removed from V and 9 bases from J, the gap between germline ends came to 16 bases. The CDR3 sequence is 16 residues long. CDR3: CASSEVQQQGVSPLHF. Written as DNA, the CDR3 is TGTGCCAGCAGTGAAGTCCAGCAACAGGGTGTTTCACCCCTCCACTTT.

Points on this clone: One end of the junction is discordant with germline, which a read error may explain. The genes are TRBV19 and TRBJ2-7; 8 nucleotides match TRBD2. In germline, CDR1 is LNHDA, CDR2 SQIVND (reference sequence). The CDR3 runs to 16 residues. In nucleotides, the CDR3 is TGTGCCATTAGTATACTCGTGGGAGCGGGGGCCTACGAGCAGTACTTC. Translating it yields CAISILVGAGAYEQYF.

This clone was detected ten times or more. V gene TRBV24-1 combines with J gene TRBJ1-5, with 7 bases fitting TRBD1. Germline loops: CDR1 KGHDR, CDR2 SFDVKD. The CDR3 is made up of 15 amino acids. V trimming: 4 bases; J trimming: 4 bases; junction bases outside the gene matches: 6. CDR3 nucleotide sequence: TGTGCCACCAGTGACCCCAGGGGGGGGAATCAGCCCCAGCATTTT. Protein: CATSDPRGGNQPQHF.

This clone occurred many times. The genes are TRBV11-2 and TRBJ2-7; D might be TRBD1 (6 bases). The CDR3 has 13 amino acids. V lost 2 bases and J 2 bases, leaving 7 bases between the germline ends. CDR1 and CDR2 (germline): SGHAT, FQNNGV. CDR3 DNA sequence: TGTGCCAGCAGCTTAAGACAGGCCTACGAGCAGTACTTC. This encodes CASSLRQAYEQYF.

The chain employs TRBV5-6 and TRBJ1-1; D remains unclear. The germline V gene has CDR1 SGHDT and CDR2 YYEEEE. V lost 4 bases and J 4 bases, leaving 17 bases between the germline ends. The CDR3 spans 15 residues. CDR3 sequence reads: CASSLRPVASTEAFF. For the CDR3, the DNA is TGTGCCAGCAGCCTCAGACCAGTAGCGAGCACTGAAGCTTTCTTT.

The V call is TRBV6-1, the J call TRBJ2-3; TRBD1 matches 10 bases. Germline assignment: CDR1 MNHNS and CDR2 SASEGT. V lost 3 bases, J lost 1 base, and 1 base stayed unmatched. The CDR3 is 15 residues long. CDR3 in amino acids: CASSEDRGGTDTQYF. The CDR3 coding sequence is TGTGCCAGCAGTGAGGACAGGGGGGGCACAGATACGCAGTATTTT.

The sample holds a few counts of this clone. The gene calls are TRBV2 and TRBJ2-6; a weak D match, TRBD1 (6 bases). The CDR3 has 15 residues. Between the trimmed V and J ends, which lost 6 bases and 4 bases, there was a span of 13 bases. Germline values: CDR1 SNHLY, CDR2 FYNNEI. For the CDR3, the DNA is TGTGCCAGCAGGGCTACAGGGTCCGGGGCCAACGTCCTGACTTTC. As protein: CASRATGSGANVLTF.

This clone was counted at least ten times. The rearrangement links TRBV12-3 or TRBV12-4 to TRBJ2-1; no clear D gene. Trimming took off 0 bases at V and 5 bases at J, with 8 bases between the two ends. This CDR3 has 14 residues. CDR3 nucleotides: TGTGCCAGCAGTTTAGCTCCGTTGAACAATGAGCAGTTCTTC. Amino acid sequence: CASSLAPLNNEQFF.

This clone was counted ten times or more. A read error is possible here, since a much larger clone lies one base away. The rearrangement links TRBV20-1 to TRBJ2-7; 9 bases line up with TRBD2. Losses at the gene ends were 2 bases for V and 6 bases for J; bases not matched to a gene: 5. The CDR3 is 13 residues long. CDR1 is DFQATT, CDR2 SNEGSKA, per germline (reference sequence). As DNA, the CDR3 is TGCAGTGCTAGACCGGGGACTAGCTGCGAGCAGTACTTC. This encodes CSARPGTSCEQYF.

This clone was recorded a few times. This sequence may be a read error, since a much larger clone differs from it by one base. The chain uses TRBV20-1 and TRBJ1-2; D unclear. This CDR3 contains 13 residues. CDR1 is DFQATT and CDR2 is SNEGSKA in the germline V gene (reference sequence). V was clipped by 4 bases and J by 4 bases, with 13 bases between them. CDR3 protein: CSAIDGLTYGYTF. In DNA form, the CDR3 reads TGCAGTGCTATAGATGGACTTACCTATGGCTACACCTTC.

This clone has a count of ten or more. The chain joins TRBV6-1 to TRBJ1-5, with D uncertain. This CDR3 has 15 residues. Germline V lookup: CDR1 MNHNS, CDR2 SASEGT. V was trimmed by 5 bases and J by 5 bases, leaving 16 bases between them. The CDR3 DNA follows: TGTGCCAGCAGTCGACACGGGAGGACCGATCAGCCCCAGCATTTT. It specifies CASSRHGRTDQPQHF.

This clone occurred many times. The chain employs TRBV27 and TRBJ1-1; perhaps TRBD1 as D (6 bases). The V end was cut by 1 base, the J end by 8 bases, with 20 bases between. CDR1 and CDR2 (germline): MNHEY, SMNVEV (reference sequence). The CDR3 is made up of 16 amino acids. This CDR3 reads CASSLYKGVGRAEAFF. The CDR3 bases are TGTGCCAGCAGTTTATATAAGGGGGTGGGGAGGGCGGAAGCTTTCTTT.

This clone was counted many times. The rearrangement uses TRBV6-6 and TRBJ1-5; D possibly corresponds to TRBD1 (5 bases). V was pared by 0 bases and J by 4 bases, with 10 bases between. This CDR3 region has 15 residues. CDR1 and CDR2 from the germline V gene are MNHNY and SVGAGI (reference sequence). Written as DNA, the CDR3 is TGTGCCAGCAGTTACTCGGGGGAACCTAATCAGCCCCAGCATTTT. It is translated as CASSYSGEPNQPQHF.

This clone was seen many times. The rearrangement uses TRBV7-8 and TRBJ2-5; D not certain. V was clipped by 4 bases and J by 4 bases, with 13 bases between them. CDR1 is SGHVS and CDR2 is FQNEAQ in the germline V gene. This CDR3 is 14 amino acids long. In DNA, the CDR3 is TGTGCCAGCAGCTCGGACGAGGCTCGAGAGACCCAGTACTTC. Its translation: CASSSDEARETQYF.

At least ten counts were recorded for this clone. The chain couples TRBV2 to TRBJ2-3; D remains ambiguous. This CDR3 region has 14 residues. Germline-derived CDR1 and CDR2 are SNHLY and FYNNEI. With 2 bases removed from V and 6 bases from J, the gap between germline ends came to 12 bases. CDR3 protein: CASSERAGADTQYF. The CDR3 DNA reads TGTGCCAGCAGTGAAAGGGCAGGCGCGGATACGCAGTATTTT.

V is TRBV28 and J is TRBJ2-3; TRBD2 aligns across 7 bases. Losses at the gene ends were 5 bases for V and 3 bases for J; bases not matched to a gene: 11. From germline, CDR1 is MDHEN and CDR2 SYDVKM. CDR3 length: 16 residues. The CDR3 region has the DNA TGTGCCAGCAGTCGTGGGACTATTGGGAGAACAGATACGCAGTATTTT. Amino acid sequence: CASSRGTIGRTDTQYF.